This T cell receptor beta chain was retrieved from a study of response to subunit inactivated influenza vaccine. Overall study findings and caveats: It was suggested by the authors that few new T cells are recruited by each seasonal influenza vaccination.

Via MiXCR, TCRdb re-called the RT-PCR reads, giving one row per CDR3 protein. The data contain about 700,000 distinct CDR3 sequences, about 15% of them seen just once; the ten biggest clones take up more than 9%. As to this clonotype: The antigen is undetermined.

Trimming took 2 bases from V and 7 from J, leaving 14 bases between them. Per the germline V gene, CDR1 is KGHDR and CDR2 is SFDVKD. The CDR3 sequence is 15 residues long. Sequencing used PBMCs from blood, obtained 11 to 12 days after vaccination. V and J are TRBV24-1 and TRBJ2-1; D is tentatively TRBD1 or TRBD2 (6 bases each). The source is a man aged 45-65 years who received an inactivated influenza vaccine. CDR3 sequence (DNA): TGTGCCACCAGTGATTGGGGGGTCCAGGGGAATGAGCAGTTCTTC. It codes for CATSDWGVQGNEQFF.